One sample yielded the 11 T cell receptor beta chains listed below, sequenced in a study of human T cells and chemical hapten exposure. The sample's time point: patch test 1, 2 weeks after DPC sensitization. Regarding treatment: therapeutic diphenylcyclopropenone sensitization with weekly scalp DPC. TCRdb analysed the RACE reads with MiXCR anew, one entry per CDR3 protein. There are fewer than 400,000 distinct CDR3 sequences in the sample; about 7% occur only once, and roughly 7.9% lies in the top ten. The sample here was whole blood, taken in connection with sensitization to the hapten diphenylcyclopropenone (DPC). Receptors were obtained from a woman younger than 35 with alopecia areata. Some clones in this sample may be carry-over from other donors' samples.

The chain couples TRBV15 to TRBJ2-3, with 9 bases fitting TRBD2. V lost 5 bases, J lost 0 bases, and 6 bases stayed unmatched. The CDR3 has 16 amino acids. Per the germline V gene, CDR1 is LNHNV and CDR2 is YYDKDF (reference sequence). CDR3 residues: CATSLFSGGSTDTQYF. The CDR3 DNA sequence: TGTGCCACCAGCCTGTTTAGCGGGGGAAGCACAGATACGCAGTATTTT.

This rearrangement joins TRBV29-1 to TRBJ2-3; D is unclear. The V gene lost 7 bases and the J gene lost 1 base, with 6 bases spanning the gap. Germline-derived CDR1 and CDR2 are SQVTM and ANQGSEA. This CDR3 region has 11 residues. The CDR3 DNA sequence: TGCAGCGGTATTCGCACAGATACGCAGTATTTT. Translated: CSGIRTDTQYF.

This clonotype was observed a handful of times. This chain uses TRBV24-1 with TRBJ2-2, with TRBD2 identical over 10 bases. V shed 5 bases and J 5 bases; nucleotides not matched to a gene: 7. The CDR3 has 16 amino acids. Germline V gene sequence: CDR1 KGHDR, CDR2 SFDVKD. The CDR3: CATSASSGGNTGELFF. The CDR3 nucleotides are TGTGCCACCAGTGCATCTAGCGGGGGCAATACCGGGGAGCTGTTTTTT.

A few counts support this clonotype. The rearrangement uses TRBV28 and TRBJ2-2; 9 bases match TRBD1. Germline trimming cut 8 bases from V and 6 bases from J; bases unmatched to any gene: 4. The CDR3 totals 13 residues. CDR1 and CDR2 (germline): MDHEN, SYDVKM. CDR3 DNA: TGTGCCAGCCGGGACAGGGCGGCCGGGGAGCTGTTTTTT. Translated: CASRDRAAGELFF.

The gene calls are TRBV27 and TRBJ2-3, with 9 nucleotides matching TRBD2. J lost 0 bases, V lost 8 bases, and 15 bases had no gene match. This CDR3 region has 18 residues. Germline V gene data show CDR1 as MNHEY and CDR2 as SMNVEV (reference sequence). This CDR3 is CASPGGGGVVPSTDTQYF. The DNA of the CDR3 is TGTGCCAGCCCCGGTGGCGGGGGGGTGGTCCCTAGCACAGATACGCAGTATTTT.

The chain combines TRBV7-2 with TRBJ1-1; D remains ambiguous. The CDR3 has 14 amino acids. The germline V gene encodes CDR1 SGHTA and CDR2 FQGNSA. The V end was cut by 6 bases, the J end by 8 bases, with 19 bases between. In DNA form, the CDR3 reads TGTGCCAGCAGTTTCAGCGTAACTGTTAAAGAAGCTTTCTTT. It yields the protein CASSFSVTVKEAFF.

This clonotype was observed a handful of times. This chain uses TRBV12-3 or TRBV12-4 with TRBJ1-5; D gene uncertain. V was shortened by 3 bases and J by 6 bases, with 9 bases between the two germline ends. The length of the CDR3 is 13 residues. In nucleotides, the CDR3 is TGTGCCAGCAGTTTCACCTCGCTTCAGCCCCAGCATTTT. It yields the protein CASSFTSLQPQHF.

This clonotype was detected ten times or more. The chain links TRBV5-5 to TRBJ2-3; a weak D match, TRBD1 (5 bases). CDR3 length equals 14 residues. The V gene lost 0 bases and the J gene lost 4 bases, with 9 bases spanning the gap. CDR1 and CDR2 (germline): SGHKS, YYEKEE (reference sequence). CDR3 nucleotide sequence: TGTGCCAGCAGCTTGGCCGTAGGGGCAGATACGCAGTATTTT. It specifies CASSLAVGADTQYF. The full variable domain, rest sourced from reference TRBV5-5 and TRBJ2-3, is DAGVTQSPTHLIKTRGQQVTLRCSPISGHKSVSWYQQVLGQGPQFIFQYYEKEERGRGNFPDRFSARQFPNYSSELNVNALLLGDSALYLCASSLAVGADTQYFGPGTRLTVL.

The chain couples TRBV5-1 to TRBJ1-3; D might be TRBD1 (6 bases). The length of the CDR3 is 14 residues. Deletions cut 4 bases from V and 1 base from J, with 9 bases between. Germline-derived CDR1 and CDR2 are SGHRS and YFSETQ. CDR3 loop: CASSQGWSGNTIYF. As DNA, the CDR3 is TGCGCCAGCAGCCAGGGGTGGTCTGGAAACACCATATATTTT.

The chain combines TRBV6-2 or TRBV6-3 with TRBJ1-5; the match to TRBD1 covers 7 bases. Germline assignment: CDR1 MNHEY and CDR2 SVGEGT. Losses at the gene ends were 4 bases for V and 5 bases for J; bases not matched to a gene: 8. This CDR3 is 15 amino acids long. CDR3 bases: TGTGCCAGCAGTTGGACAGGAGGGGGGCATCAGCCCCAGCATTTT. It encodes CASSWTGGGHQPQHF.

The table lists this clonotype with a few counts. This chain joins TRBV9 and TRBJ1-1; D is undetermined. The CDR3 spans 13 residues. Deletions cut 1 base from V and 2 bases from J, with 6 bases between. CDR1 is SGDLS, CDR2 YYNGEE, per germline. The CDR3: CASSVQINTEAFF. The CDR3 bases are TGTGCCAGCAGCGTACAGATCAACACTGAAGCTTTCTTT. Combining the CDR3 with reference TRBV9 and TRBJ1-1 gives the whole variable domain DSGVTQTPKHLITATGQRVTLRCSPRSGDLSVYWYQQSLDQGLQFLIQYYNGEERAKGNILERFSAQQFPDLHSELNLSSLELGDSALYFCASSVQINTEAFFGQGTRLTVV.